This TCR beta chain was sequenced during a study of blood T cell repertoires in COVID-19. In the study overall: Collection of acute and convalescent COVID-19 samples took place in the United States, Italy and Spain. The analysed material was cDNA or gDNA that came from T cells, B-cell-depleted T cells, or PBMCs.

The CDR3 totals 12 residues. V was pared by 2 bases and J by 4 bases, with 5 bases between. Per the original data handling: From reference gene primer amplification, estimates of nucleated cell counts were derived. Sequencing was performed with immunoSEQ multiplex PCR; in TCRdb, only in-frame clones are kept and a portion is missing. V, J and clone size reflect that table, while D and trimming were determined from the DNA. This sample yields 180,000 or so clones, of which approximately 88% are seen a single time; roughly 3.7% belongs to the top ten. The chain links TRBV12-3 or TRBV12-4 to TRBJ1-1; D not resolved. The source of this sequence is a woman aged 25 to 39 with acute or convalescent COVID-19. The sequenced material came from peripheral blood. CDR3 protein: CASSLYSTEAFF. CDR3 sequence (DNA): TGTGCCAGCAGTTTATATAGCACTGAAGCTTTCTTT.